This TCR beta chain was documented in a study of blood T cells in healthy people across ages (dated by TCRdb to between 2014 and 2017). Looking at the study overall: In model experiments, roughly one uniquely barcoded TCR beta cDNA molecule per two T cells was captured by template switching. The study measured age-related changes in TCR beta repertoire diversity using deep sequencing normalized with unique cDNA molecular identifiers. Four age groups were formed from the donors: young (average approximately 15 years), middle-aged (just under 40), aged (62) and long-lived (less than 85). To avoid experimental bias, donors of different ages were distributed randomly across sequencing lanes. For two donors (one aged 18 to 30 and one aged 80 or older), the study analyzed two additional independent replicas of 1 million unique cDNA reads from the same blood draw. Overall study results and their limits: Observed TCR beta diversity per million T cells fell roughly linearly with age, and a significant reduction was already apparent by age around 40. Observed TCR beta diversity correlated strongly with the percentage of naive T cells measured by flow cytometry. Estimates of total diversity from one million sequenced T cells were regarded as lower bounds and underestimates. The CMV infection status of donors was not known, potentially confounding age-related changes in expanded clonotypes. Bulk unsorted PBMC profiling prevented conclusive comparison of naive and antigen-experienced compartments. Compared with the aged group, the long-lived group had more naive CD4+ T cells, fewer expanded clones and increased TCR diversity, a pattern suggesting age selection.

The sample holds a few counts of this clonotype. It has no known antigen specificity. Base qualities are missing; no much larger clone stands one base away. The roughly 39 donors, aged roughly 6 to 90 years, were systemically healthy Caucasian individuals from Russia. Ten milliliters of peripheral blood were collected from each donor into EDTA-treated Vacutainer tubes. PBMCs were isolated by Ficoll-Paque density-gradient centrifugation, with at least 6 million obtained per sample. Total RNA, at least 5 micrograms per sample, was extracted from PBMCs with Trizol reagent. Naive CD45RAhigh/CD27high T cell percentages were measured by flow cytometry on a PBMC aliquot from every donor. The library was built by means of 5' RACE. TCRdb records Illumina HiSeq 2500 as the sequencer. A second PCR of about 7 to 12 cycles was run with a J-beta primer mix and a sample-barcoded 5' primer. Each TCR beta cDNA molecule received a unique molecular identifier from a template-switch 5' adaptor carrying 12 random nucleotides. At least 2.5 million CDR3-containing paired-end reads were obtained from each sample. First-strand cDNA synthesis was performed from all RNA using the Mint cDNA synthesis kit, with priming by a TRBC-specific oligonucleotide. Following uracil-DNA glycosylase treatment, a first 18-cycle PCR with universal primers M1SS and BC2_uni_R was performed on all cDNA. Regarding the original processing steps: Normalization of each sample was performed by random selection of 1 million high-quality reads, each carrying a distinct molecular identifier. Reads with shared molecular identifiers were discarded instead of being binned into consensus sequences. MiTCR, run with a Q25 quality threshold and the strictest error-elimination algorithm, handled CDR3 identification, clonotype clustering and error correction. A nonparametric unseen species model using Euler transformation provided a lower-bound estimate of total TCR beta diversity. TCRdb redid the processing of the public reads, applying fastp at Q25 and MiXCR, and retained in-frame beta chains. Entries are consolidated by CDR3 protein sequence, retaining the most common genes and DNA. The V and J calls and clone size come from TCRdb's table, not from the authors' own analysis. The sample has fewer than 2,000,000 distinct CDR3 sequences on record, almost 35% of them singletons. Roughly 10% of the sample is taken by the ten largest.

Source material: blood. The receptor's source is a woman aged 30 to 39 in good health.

The nucleotides are TGTGCCAGCAGCTCTTCACACGTGGACAGAAACTATGGCTACACCTTC. It translates to CASSSSHVDRNYGYTF. Recombination joined TRBV14 with TRBJ1-2, and TRBD1 may be the D gene, going by 6 matching bases. The CDR3 contains 16 residues, cysteine and phenylalanine counted. Just the 48-base CDR3 DNA is kept, in frame starting at base 1. V lost 5 bases and J lost 2 bases; the stretch between them is 18 bases long. Sequences SGHDN (CDR1) and FVKESK (CDR2) are obtained from the germline V gene.